In this sample, the clone carrying this T cell receptor (beta chain) turned up a few times. What it binds is not known. This specimen comes from a study of CD8+CD57+ T cells in acquired aplastic anemia. Turning to the study itself: Sorted CD4+ and CD8+ cells yielded DNA averaging approximately 3 ug.

The TCR beta profiling, which covered VDJ combination and CDR3 sequence, was carried out using genomic DNA as the template. Using its own MiXCR run on the reads, TCRdb lists one record per CDR3 protein. The sample lists about 200,000 distinct CDR3 sequences; more than 55% were seen once. The sequenced patients had an expansion of CD8+CD57+ cells seen by flow cytometry. Study-wide findings and caveats: Patients had roughly 30 CD8+ CDR3 sequences in common with controls (the shared set).

Input material: sorted CD4+, CD8+, or CD8+CD57+ T cells (not recorded which) from PBMCs. This sequence was found in a human donor with aplastic anemia.

The CDR3 sequence: CASSLTREETQYF. The CDR3 coding sequence is TGTGCCAGCAGCTTGACTAGGGAAGAGACCCAGTACTTC. V gene TRBV12-3 or TRBV12-4 combines with J gene TRBJ2-5; possibly TRBD2 for D (6 bases). The CDR3 consists of 13 residues. Trimming pared 6 bases from V and 3 bases from J, leaving 11 bases between.